These T cell receptor beta chains were read from a single sample in a study of OX40 agonist ivuxolimab in advanced cancers. Assay: immunoSEQ multiplex PCR; the TCRdb copy retains only in-frame clones and omits some. This table holds some 140,000 clones, just over 90% found once. The specimen was CD4+ or CD8+ T cells sorted from blood, collected in a trial of the OX40 agonist ivuxolimab. These receptors were taken from an adult with an advanced solid tumor such as melanoma, head and neck, liver or kidney cancer. The CDR3 runs from the conserved cysteine through the conserved F or W. D genes are given only for firm matches.

D gene	J gene	V gene	CDR3 DNA	CDR3 protein
NA	TRBJ2-3	TRBV7-6	TGTGCCAGCAGCTTAGGTACAGATACGCAGTATTTT	CASSLGTDTQYF
NA	TRBJ1-2	TRBV11-2	TGTGCCAGCAGCCCCGAGGGCCTTGGGGGTGGCTACACCTTC	CASSPEGLGGGYTF
NA	TRBJ2-1	TRBV2	TGTGCCAGCAGTGAGTTTAGCCCCCATGAGCAGTTCTTC	CASSEFSPHEQFF
TRBD1	TRBJ1-1	TRBV7-3	TGTGCCAGCAGACGACAGGGAAGGGACACTGAAGCTTTCTTT	CASRRQGRDTEAFF
TRBD2	TRBJ2-3	TRBV5-1	TGCGCCAGCAGTCTGGCGACTAGCGGGAGTATAGATACGCAGTATTTT	CASSLATSGSIDTQYF
NA	TRBJ2-1	TRBV11-2	TGTGCCAGCAGCTTGAGAGGTGAGCAGTTCTTC	CASSLRGEQFF
TRBD1	TRBJ2-2	TRBV5-1	TGCGCCAGCAGCTTGGGACAGGGCACCGGGGAGCTGTTTTTT	CASSLGQGTGELFF
TRBD1	TRBJ2-7	TRBV10-3	TGTGCCATCAGTGAGGCCGCTGGACAGGCTACCTACGAGCAGTACTTC	CAISEAAGQATYEQYF
TRBD1	TRBJ2-5	TRBV6-1	TGTGCCAGCAGCCCGGGACAGGGGTATTCGGAGACCCAGTACTTC	CASSPGQGYSETQYF
NA	TRBJ2-7	TRBV7-2	TGTGCCAGCAGCCCGCAGGGGGGGCCCTACGAGCAGTACTTC	CASSPQGGPYEQYF
TRBD2	TRBJ2-5	TRBV11-2	TGTGCCAGCAGCTTACTGGTAGCGGGAGCTGGAGAGACCCAGTACTTC	CASSLLVAGAGETQYF
NA	TRBJ1-6	TRBV2	TGTGCCAGCACTCAGGGGCCGAATTCACCCCTCCACTTT	CASTQGPNSPLHF
NA	TRBJ2-1	TRBV6-4	TGTGCCAGCAGCCTGGCCCGGGACGGACTTTACAATGAGCAGTTCTTC	CASSLARDGLYNEQFF
NA	TRBJ1-4	TRBV4-3	TGCGCCAGCAGCCAAGATCCCTTAGGGACGGCTAATGAAAAACTGTTTTTT	CASSQDPLGTANEKLFF
TRBD1	TRBJ2-7	TRBV27	TGTGCCAGCAGTTTATACAGGGGGCTCTCCTACGAGCAGTACTTC	CASSLYRGLSYEQYF
NA	TRBJ2-5	TRBV6-1	TGTGCCAGCAGTGAAAGTGCGGGGATGGGGGAGACCCAGTACTTC	CASSESAGMGETQYF
NA	TRBJ1-1	TRBV6-4	TGTGCCAGCAGCGCAGGAAAGGGCACTGAAGCTTTCTTT	CASSAGKGTEAFF
TRBD1	TRBJ1-2	TRBV6-6	TGTGCCAGCAGTTACTCAGGGGGCCCTAACTATGGCTACACCTTC	CASSYSGGPNYGYTF
NA	TRBJ1-1	TRBV18	TGTGCCAGCTCAACAAGTACCGGGAACGAAGCTTTCTTT	CASSTSTGNEAFF